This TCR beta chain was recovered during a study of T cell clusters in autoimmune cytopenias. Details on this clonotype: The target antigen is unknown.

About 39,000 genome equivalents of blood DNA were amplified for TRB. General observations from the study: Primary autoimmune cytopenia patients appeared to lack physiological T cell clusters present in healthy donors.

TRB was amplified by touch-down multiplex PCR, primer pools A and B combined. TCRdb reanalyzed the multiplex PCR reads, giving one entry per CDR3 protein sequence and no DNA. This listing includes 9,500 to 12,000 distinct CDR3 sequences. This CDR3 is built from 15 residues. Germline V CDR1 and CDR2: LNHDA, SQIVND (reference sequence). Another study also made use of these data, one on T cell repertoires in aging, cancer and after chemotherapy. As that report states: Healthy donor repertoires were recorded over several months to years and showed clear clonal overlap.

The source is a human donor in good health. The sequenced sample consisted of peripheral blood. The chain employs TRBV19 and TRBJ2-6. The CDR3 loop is CASSMYHSGANVLTF.